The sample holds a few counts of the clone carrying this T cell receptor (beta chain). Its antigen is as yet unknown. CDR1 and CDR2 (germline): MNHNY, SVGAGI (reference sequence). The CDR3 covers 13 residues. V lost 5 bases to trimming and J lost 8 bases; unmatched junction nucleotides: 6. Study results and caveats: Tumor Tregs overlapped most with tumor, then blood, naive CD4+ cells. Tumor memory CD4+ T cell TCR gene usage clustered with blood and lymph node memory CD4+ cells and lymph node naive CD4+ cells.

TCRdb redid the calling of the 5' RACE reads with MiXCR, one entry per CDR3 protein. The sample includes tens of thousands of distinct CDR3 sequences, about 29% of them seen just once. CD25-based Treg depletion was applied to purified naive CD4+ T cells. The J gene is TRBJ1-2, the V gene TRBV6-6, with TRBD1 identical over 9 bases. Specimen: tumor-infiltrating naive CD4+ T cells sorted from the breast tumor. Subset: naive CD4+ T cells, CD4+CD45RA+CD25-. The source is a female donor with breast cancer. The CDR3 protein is CASSKQGAGGYTF. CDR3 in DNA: TGTGCCAGCAGTAAACAGGGGGCTGGGGGCTACACCTTC.